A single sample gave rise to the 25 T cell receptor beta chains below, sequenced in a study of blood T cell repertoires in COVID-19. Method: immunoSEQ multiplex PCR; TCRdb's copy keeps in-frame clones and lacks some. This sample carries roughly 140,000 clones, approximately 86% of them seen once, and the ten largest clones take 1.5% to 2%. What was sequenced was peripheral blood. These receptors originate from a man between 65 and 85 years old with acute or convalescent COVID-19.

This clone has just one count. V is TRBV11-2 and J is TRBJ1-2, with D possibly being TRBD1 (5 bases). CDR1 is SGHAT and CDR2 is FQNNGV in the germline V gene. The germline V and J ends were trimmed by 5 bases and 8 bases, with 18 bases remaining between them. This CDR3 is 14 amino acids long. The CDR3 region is CASSPQAGIDGYTF. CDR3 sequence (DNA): TGTGCCAGCAGCCCACAGGCGGGAATCGACGGCTACACCTTC. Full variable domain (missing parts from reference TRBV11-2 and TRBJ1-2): EAGVAQSPRYKIIEKRQSVAFWCNPISGHATLYWYQQILGQGPKLLIQFQNNGVVDDSQLPKDRFSAERLKGVDSTLKIQPAKLEDSAVYLCASSPQAGIDGYTFGSGTRLTVV.

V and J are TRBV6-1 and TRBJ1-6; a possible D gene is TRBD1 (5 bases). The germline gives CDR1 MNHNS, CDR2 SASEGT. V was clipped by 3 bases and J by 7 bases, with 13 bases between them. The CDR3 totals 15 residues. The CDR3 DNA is TGTGCCAGCAGTGACGTAGGCGGGGCGAATTCACCCCTCCACTTT. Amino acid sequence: CASSDVGGANSPLHF.

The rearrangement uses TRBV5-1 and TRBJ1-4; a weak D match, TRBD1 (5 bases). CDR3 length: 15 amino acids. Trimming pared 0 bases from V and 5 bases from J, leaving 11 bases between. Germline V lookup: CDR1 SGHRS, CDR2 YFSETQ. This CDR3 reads CASSLAYRGNEKLFF. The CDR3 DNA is TGCGCCAGCAGCTTGGCCTATAGGGGCAATGAAAAACTGTTTTTT.

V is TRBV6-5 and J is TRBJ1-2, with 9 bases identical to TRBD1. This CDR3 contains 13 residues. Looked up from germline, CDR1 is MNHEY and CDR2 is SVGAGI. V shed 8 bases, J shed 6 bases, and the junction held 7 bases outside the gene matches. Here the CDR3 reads CASLRTGGDGYTF. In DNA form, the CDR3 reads TGTGCCAGCCTAAGAACAGGGGGCGATGGCTACACCTTC.

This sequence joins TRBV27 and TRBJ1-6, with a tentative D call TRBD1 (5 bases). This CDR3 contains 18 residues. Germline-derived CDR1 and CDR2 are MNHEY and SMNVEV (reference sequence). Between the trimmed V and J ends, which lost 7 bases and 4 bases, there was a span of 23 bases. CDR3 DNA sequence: TGTGCCAGCAAACCCCGACGAACGGGCAGGGATTATAATTCACCCCTCCACTTT. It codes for CASKPRRTGRDYNSPLHF.

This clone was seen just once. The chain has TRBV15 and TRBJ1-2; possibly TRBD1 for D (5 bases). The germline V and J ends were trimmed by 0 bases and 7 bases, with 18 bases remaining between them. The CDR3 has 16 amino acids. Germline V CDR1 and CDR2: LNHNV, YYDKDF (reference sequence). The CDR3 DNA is TGTGCCACCAGCAGAGATAGGCAGGGAAAGTTGGGTGGCTACACCTTC. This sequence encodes CATSRDRQGKLGGYTF.

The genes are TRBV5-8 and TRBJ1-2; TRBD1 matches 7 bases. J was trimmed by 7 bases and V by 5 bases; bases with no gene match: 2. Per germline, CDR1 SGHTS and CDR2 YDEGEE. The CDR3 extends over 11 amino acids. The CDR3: CASRNRGGYTF. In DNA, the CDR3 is TGTGCCAGCAGGAACAGGGGTGGCTACACCTTC.

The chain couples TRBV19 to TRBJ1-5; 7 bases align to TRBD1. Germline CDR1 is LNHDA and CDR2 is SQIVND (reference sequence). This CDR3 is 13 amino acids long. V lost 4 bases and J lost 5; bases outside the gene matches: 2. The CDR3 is CASSNDRDQPQHF. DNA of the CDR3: TGTGCCAGTAGTAACGACAGGGATCAGCCCCAGCATTTT.

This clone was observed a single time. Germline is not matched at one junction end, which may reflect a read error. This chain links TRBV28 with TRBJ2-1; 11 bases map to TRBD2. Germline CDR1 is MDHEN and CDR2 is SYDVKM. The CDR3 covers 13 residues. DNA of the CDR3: TGTGCCAGCAGAATAGCGGGAGGGCCAGTTGACCTCTTC. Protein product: CASRIAGGPVDLF.

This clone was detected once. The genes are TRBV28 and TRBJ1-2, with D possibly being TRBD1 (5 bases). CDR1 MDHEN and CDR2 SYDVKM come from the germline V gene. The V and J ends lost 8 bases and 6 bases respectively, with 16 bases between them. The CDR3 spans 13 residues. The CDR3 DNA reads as TGTGCCAGCGGGGAGGGGTTGGGGGATGGCTACACCTTC. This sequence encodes CASGEGLGDGYTF.

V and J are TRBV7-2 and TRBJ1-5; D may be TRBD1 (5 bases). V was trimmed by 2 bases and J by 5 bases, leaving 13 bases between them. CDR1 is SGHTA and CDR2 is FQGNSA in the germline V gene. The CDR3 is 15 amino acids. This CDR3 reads CASSLSGGRDQPQHF. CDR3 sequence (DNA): TGTGCCAGCAGCTTATCGGGGGGGAGGGATCAGCCCCAGCATTTT.

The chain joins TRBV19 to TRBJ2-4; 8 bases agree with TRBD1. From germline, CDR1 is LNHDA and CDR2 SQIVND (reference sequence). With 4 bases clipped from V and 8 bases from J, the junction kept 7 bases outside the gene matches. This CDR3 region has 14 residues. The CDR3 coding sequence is TGTGCCAGTAGTACCGGACAGGGAATCCACATTCAGTACTTC. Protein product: CASSTGQGIHIQYF.

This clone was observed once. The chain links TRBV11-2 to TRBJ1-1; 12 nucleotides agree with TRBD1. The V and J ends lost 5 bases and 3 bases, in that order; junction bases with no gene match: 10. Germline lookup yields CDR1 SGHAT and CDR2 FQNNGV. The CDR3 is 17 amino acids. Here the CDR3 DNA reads TGTGCCAGCAGCCCCCGGGACAGGGGGCTAGGAGACACTGAAGCTTTCTTT. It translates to CASSPRDRGLGDTEAFF.

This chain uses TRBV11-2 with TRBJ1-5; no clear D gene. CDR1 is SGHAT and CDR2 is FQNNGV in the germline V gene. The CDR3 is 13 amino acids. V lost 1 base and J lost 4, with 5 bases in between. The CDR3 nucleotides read TGTGCCAGCAGCTTAGGTGCGAATCAGCCCCAGCATTTT. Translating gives CASSLGANQPQHF.

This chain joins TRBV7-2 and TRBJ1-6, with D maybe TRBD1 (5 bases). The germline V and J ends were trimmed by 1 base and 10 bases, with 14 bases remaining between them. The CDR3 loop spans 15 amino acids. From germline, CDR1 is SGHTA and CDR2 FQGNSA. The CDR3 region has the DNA TGTGCCAGCAGCTTAGATTCAGGGCTTAGATCACCCCTCCACTTT. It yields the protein CASSLDSGLRSPLHF.

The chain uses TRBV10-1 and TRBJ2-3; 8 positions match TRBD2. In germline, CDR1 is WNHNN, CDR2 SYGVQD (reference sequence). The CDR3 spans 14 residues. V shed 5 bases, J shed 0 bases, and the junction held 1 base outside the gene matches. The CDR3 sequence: CASSRGGSTDTQYF. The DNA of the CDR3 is TGCGCCAGCAGTCGGGGGGGAAGCACAGATACGCAGTATTTT.

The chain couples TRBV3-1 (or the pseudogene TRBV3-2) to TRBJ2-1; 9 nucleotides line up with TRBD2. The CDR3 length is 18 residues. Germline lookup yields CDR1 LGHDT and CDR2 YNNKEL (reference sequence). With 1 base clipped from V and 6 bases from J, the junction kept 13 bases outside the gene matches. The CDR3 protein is CASSQVERREGPRNEQFF. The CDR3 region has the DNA TGTGCCAGCAGCCAAGTGGAGAGGCGGGAGGGCCCGCGCAATGAGCAGTTCTTC.

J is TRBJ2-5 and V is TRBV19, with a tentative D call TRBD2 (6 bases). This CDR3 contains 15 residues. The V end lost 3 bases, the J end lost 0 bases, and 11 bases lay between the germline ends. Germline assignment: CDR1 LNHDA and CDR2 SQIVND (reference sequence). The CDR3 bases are TGTGCCAGTAGTATTGCTAGCGAGAACCAAGAGACCCAGTACTTC. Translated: CASSIASENQETQYF.

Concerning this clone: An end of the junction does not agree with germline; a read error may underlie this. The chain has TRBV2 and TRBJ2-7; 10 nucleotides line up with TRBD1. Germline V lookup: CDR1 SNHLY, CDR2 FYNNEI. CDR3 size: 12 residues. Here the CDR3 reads CASTEDRGYGDF. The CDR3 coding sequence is TGTGCCAGCACTGAGGACAGGGGGTATGGGGACTTC.

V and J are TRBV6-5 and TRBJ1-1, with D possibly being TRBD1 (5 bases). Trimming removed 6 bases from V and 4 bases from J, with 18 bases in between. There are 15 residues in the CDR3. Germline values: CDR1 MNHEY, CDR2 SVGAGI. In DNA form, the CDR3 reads TGTGCCAGCAGCGACTTCAGCGGGGGAAGCACTGAAGCTTTCTTT. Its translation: CASSDFSGGSTEAFF.

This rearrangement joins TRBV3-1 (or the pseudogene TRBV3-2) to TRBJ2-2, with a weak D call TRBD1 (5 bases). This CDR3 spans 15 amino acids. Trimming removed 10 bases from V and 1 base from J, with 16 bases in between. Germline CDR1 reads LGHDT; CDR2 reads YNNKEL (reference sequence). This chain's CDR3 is CAISDTAQNTGELFF. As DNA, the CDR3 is TGTGCCATTTCGGACACGGCCCAGAACACCGGGGAGCTGTTTTTT.

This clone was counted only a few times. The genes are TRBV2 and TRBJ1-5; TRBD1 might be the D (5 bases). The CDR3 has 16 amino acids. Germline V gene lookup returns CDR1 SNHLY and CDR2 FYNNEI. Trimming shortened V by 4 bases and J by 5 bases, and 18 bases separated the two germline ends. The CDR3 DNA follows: TGTGCCAGCAGTGGTGGGGCGTTGCAGGGCCATCAGCCCCAGCATTTT. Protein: CASSGGALQGHQPQHF.

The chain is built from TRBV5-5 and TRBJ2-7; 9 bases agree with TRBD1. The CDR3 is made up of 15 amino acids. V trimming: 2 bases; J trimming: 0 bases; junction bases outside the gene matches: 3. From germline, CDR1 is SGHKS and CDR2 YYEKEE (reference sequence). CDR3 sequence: CASSFRDRASYEQYF. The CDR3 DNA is TGTGCCAGCAGCTTCCGGGACAGGGCCTCCTACGAGCAGTACTTC.

CDR3 residues: CASSIGTAGTGFGQPQHF. The CDR3 nucleotides read TGTGCCAGTAGTATAGGTACGGCCGGGACAGGGTTCGGGCAGCCCCAGCATTTT. The rearrangement joins TRBV19 to TRBJ1-5, with 9 bases matching TRBD1. CDR1 is LNHDA, CDR2 SQIVND, per germline (reference sequence). Trimming at V came to 1 base and at J to 7 bases, leaving 14 bases not matched to a gene. This CDR3 is 18 amino acids long.

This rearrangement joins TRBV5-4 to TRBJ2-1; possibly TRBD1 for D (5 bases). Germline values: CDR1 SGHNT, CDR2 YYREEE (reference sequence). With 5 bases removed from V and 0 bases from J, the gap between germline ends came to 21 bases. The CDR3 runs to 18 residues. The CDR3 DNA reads TGTGCCAGCAGTCCCGAATGGGGCGCCGACTTCTCCTACAATGAGCAGTTCTTC. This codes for CASSPEWGADFSYNEQFF.